This T cell receptor (beta chain) was observed in a study of blood T cell repertoires in COVID-19. In the study overall: Italy, Spain and the United States were the sources of the convalescent and acute COVID-19 samples.

Authors' methods: Amplifying reference gene primers gave estimates of nucleated cell counts. Some clones are missing from TCRdb's copy, which holds only in-frame ones; the method was immunoSEQ multiplex PCR. Clonal size and the V and J genes are those of that table, whereas D and trimming came from the DNA. Of about 100,000 clones listed, about 90% are singletons. This sequence originates from a man aged 50 to 60 with acute or convalescent COVID-19. Sequencing was done on a sample of peripheral blood.

Written as DNA, the CDR3 is TGTGCCAGCAGCCAAGGAGGCAGGGGCGAGCAGTACTTC. It yields the protein CASSQGGRGEQYF. This rearrangement joins TRBV14 to TRBJ2-7; a possible D gene is TRBD1 (6 bases). The CDR3 is made up of 13 amino acids. In germline, CDR1 is SGHDN, CDR2 FVKESK. V lost 1 base and J lost 6, with 10 bases in between. Full variable domain (outside the CDR3, taken from reference TRBV14 and TRBJ2-7): EAGVTQFPSHSVIEKGQTVTLRCDPISGHDNLYWYRRVMGKEIKFLLHFVKESKQDESGMPNNRFLAERTGGTYSTLKVQPAELEDSGVYFCASSQGGRGEQYFGPGTRLTVT.